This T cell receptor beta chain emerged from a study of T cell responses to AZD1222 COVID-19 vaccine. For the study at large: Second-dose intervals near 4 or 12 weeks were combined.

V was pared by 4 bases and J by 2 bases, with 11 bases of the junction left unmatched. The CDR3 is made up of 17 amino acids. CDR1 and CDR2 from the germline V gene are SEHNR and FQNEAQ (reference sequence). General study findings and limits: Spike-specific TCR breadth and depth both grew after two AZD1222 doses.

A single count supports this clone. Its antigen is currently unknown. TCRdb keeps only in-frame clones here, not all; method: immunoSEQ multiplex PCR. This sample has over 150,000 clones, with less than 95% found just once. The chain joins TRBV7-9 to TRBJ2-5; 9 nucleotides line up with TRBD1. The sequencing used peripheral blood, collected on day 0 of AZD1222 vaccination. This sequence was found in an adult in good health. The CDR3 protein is CASSSPRGQGSQETQYF. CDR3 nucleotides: TGTGCCAGCAGCTCCCCCCGAGGACAGGGGAGTCAAGAGACCCAGTACTTC.